This is a list of T cell receptor beta chains from one sample in a study of shared clonotypes between healthy human individuals. Assay used: immunoSEQ multiplex PCR; TCRdb lists only in-frame clones, some missing. The sample has hundreds of thousands of clones; less than 96% are singletons. Input material: naive CD4+ T cells sorted from blood. These receptor sequences come from a woman between 25 and 40 years old in good health. Each CDR3 is given with its conserved first and last residue. Not every row has a clone size; where given, it reads once, few, many or a size class.

v_gene	j_gene	abundance	CDR3aa
TRBV7-3	TRBJ2-1	NA	CASSPGGLEQFF
TRBV25-1	TRBJ2-7	NA	CASSGAGIWAGPGEQYF
TRBV19	TRBJ2-5	NA	CASRSVGETQYF
TRBV19	TRBJ2-7	NA	CASSIEAGYEQYF
TRBV30	TRBJ2-7	NA	CAWSGRNGFQQYF
TRBV5-1	TRBJ2-7	NA	CASSLRSPYEQYF
TRBV29-1	TRBJ2-3	NA	CSVEVGGIADTQYF
TRBV28	TRBJ2-7	once	CASFRREPVGEQYF
TRBV2	TRBJ1-5	NA	CASSRTASGNQPQHF
TRBV25-1	TRBJ1-3	NA	CASSAKGQGKGSGNTIYF
TRBV28	TRBJ2-3	NA	CASSLPGRDTQYF
TRBV13	TRBJ2-7	NA	CASSFGLAGGRFYYEQYF
TRBV2	TRBJ2-1	NA	CASSQGLSRQFF
TRBV18	TRBJ1-5	NA	CASSQEPVSNQPQHF
TRBV10-1	TRBJ1-1	NA	CASSETPGTVNTEAFF
TRBV29-1	TRBJ2-7	NA	CSVELSRVGEQYF
TRBV2	TRBJ2-7	NA	CASSNDGTGFEQYF
TRBV7-9	TRBJ1-6	NA	CASGSGGRSYNSPLHF
TRBV5-1	TRBJ1-1	NA	CASSLITGGSTEAFF
TRBV28	TRBJ1-6	NA	CASSIYRTVNSPLHF
TRBV5-4	TRBJ2-7	NA	CASSLTSPSYEQYF
TRBV18	TRBJ2-2	NA	CASSPPGLAGVTGELFF
TRBV7-9	TRBJ2-7	NA	CASSATSALSYEQYF
TRBV10-3	NA	once	CAISEKGEQYF
TRBV28	TRBJ2-5	NA	CAIEDQETQYF
TRBV14	TRBJ2-5	NA	CASSQGSGRETQYF
TRBV6-1	TRBJ2-7	NA	CASSETVRTAGGREQYF
TRBV27	TRBJ2-6	NA	CASSPAGRRSGANVLTF
TRBV13	TRBJ2-1	NA	CASSLEWRGSYNEQFF
TRBV5-1	TRBJ1-3	once	CASSLLPGTGENTIYF
TRBV6-6	TRBJ2-2	NA	CASSYAGVDTGELFF
TRBV4-1	TRBJ1-3	NA	CASSSVQAGNTIYF
TRBV14	TRBJ2-5	NA	CASSAGFQYQETQYF
TRBV27	TRBJ1-2	NA	CASSFSQGAPYGYTF
TRBV4-1	TRBJ1-6	NA	CASSQAGTVYDSPLHF
TRBV5-1	TRBJ2-7	NA	CASSLDTGYHEQYF
TRBV2	TRBJ2-1	NA	CASRAYNEQFF
TRBV6-1	TRBJ2-2	NA	CASSEVRGLNTGELFF
TRBV14	TRBJ1-1	NA	CASSPRTGGGRYTEAFF
TRBV29-1	TRBJ2-1	NA	CSVEWREVRNEQFF
TRBV28	TRBJ1-6	NA	CASSYRQLIYDSPLHF
TRBV7-9	TRBJ1-1	NA	CASRLTGVNTEAFF
TRBV28	TRBJ2-7	NA	CASRGSGGEYEQYF
TRBV29-1	TRBJ2-7	NA	CSVDQGEQYF
TRBV15	TRBJ2-2	NA	CATSRPGGRGTGELFF
TRBV27	TRBJ2-1	NA	CASSLLYRDNEQFF
TRBV4-1	TRBJ2-2	NA	CASSQAHTQLISNTGELFF
TRBV30	TRBJ1-1	NA	CAWSRQGNTEAFF
TRBV5-1	TRBJ1-5	once	CASSLAGTANQPQHF
TRBV5-1	TRBJ2-7	NA	CASSSEGLAGVTAYEQYF
TRBV5-1	TRBJ2-1	NA	CASTRTSGIAYNEQFF
TRBV11-3	TRBJ2-2	NA	CASSSAGSLGTGELFF
TRBV28	TRBJ2-7	NA	CASTPGGGRIYEQYF
TRBV28	TRBJ2-5	once	CASSPPLVPQYF